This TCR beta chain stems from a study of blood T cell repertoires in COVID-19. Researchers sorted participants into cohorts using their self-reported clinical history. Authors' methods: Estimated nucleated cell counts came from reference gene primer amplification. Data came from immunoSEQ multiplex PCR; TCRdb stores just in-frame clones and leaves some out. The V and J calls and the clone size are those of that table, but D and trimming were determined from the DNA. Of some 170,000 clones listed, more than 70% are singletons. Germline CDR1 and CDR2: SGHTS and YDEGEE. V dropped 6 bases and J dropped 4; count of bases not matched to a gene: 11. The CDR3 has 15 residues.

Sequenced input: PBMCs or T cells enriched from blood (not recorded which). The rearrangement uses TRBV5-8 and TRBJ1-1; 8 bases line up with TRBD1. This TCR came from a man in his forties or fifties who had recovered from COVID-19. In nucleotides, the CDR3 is TGTGCCAGCACCTTACAGGGGGTGGGGATCACTGAAGCTTTCTTT. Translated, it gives CASTLQGVGITEAFF.